One sample yielded the 12 T cell receptor beta chains listed below, sequenced in a study of blood T cell repertoires in COVID-19. The repertoire was sequenced with immunoSEQ multiplex PCR; TCRdb's copy has only in-frame clones and lacks some. The sample contains roughly 240,000 clones, approximately 82% of which appear only once. Sequenced: peripheral blood. The source is a man aged 55 to 70 who had recovered from COVID-19.

The chain employs TRBV7-2 and TRBJ2-4; 9 bases are a match to TRBD2. Germline V gene lookup returns CDR1 SGHTA and CDR2 FQGNSA. The CDR3 extends over 16 amino acids. V trimming: 5 bases; J trimming: 7 bases; junction bases outside the gene matches: 12. CDR3 sequence reads: CASSPSLAGPANIQYF. The CDR3 DNA reads as TGTGCCAGCAGCCCTAGCCTAGCGGGGCCCGCTAACATTCAGTACTTC. Supplemented by reference TRBV7-2 and TRBJ2-4, the full variable domain reads GAGVSQSPSNKVTEKGKDVELRCDPISGHTALYWYRQSLGQGLEFLIYFQGNSAPDKSGLPSDRFSAERTGGSVSTLTIQRTQQEDSAVYLCASSPSLAGPANIQYFGAGTRLSVL.

The chain uses TRBV5-1 and TRBJ2-7, with 10 bases aligning to TRBD1. After removal of 4 bases from V and 6 bases from J, the junction contained 10 bases not matched to a gene. The germline CDR1 and CDR2 sequences are SGHRS and YFSETQ. The CDR3 is made up of 15 amino acids. The CDR3 nucleotides are TGCGCCAGCAGCCTGCTGGGGACAGGGGCCAGCGAGCAGTACTTC. The encoded protein is CASSLLGTGASEQYF. The variable domain in full, completed from reference TRBV5-1 and TRBJ2-7, reads KAGVTQTPRYLIKTRGQQVTLSCSPISGHRSVSWYQQTPGQGLQFLFEYFSETQRNKGNFPGRFSGRQFSNSRSEMNVSTLELGDSALYLCASSLLGTGASEQYFGPGTRLTVT.

The chain combines TRBV3-1 (or the pseudogene TRBV3-2) with TRBJ2-3, with 15 bases lining up with TRBD2. Per germline, CDR1 LGHDT and CDR2 YNNKEL (reference sequence). J gave up 0 bases and V 6 bases, and 4 bases lay outside the gene matches. The CDR3 spans 17 residues. CDR3 sequence reads: CASSRGTSGRSTDTQYF. The CDR3 nucleotides are TGTGCCAGCAGTCGCGGGACTAGCGGGAGGAGCACAGATACGCAGTATTTT.

CDR3 residues: CASSGSYEQYF. The CDR3, as DNA: TGTGCCAGCAGCGGCTCCTACGAGCAGTACTTC. J is TRBJ2-7 and V is TRBV28; D unresolved. Germline loops: CDR1 MDHEN, CDR2 SYDVKM. Deletions cut 6 bases from V and 0 bases from J, with 3 bases between. This CDR3 is 11 amino acids long.

The rearrangement uses TRBV13 and TRBJ2-7; TRBD2 agrees at 8 bases. The germline CDR1 and CDR2 sequences are PRHDT and FYEKMQ (reference sequence). This CDR3 is 14 amino acids long. After removal of 3 bases from V and 3 bases from J, the junction contained 4 bases not matched to a gene. CDR3 amino acids: CASSFSGASYEQYF. The CDR3 nucleotides are TGTGCCAGCAGCTTTAGCGGGGCTAGCTACGAGCAGTACTTC.

V and J are TRBV28 and TRBJ2-7; 10 bases fit TRBD1. Germline V lookup: CDR1 MDHEN, CDR2 SYDVKM. With V trimmed by 6 bases and J by 2 bases, 1 base remained unmatched. CDR3 length: 13 residues. CDR3 in amino acids: CASSGTGAYEQYF. As DNA, the CDR3 is TGTGCCAGCAGCGGGACAGGGGCCTACGAGCAGTACTTC.

The rearrangement joins TRBV18 to TRBJ2-7; D uncertain. CDR1 is KGHSH and CDR2 is LQKENI in the germline V gene. Between the trimmed V and J ends, which lost 6 bases and 3 bases, there was a span of 12 bases. There are 13 residues in the CDR3. The DNA of the CDR3 is TGTGCCAGCTCCCCTATCCCAAACTACGAGCAGTACTTC. Its protein is CASSPIPNYEQYF.

V and J are TRBV7-9 and TRBJ1-1, with no clear D. V was trimmed by 4 bases and J by 2 bases, leaving 11 bases between them. The CDR3 totals 14 residues. CDR1 and CDR2 (germline): SEHNR, FQNEAQ (reference sequence). CDR3 loop: CASSSTRTNTEAFF. CDR3 nucleotides: TGTGCCAGCAGCTCGACACGTACAAACACTGAAGCTTTCTTT.

This chain links TRBV7-3 with TRBJ1-3; unclear D gene. The CDR3 spans 13 residues. CDR1 SGHTA and CDR2 FQGTGA come from the germline V gene. V dropped 4 bases and J dropped 0 bases, with 4 bases sitting between them. The CDR3 reads CASSSGSGNTIYF. The CDR3, as DNA: TGTGCCAGCAGCTCAGGCTCTGGAAACACCATATATTTT.

This clone appeared a few times. The rearrangement uses TRBV28 and TRBJ1-6; 10 bases map to TRBD1. The germline V gene has CDR1 MDHEN and CDR2 SYDVKM. After removal of 6 bases from V and 10 bases from J, the junction contained 9 bases not matched to a gene. This CDR3 has 15 residues. The CDR3 loop is CASSPATGGDSPLHF. Written as DNA, the CDR3 is TGTGCCAGCAGCCCAGCGACAGGGGGCGACTCACCCCTCCACTTT. Combining the CDR3 with reference TRBV28 and TRBJ1-6 gives the whole variable domain DVKVTQSSRYLVKRTGEKVFLECVQDMDHENMFWYRQDPGLGLRLIYFSYDVKMKEKGDIPEGYSVSREKKERFSLILESASTNQTSMYLCASSPATGGDSPLHFGNGTRLTVT.

This sequence joins TRBV30 and TRBJ2-1, with D tentatively TRBD2 (6 bases). The V and J ends lost 2 bases and 7 bases respectively, with 15 bases between them. The CDR3 sequence is 14 residues long. Germline V gives CDR1 GTSNPN, CDR2 SVGIG (reference sequence). The DNA of the CDR3 is TGTGCCTGGAGTCCGGGGGTAGCTCGAAATGAGCAGTTCTTC. It yields the protein CAWSPGVARNEQFF.

The chain uses TRBV7-9 and TRBJ1-6; the match to TRBD1 covers 11 bases. Germline CDR1 is SEHNR and CDR2 is FQNEAQ (reference sequence). The CDR3 loop spans 16 amino acids. The junction had 7 bases not matched to a gene; V was cut back by 3 bases and J by 9 bases. Here the CDR3 reads CASSFSSGTGGSPLHF. The CDR3 nucleotides are TGTGCCAGCAGCTTCAGTTCCGGGACAGGGGGTTCACCCCTCCACTTT.